These T cell receptor beta chains were read from a single sample in a study of cytomegalovirus exposure and HLA in healthy donors. Here immunoSEQ multiplex PCR was the method, and the copy in TCRdb shows in-frame clones only, minus some. This table holds some 190,000 clones, more than 70% found once. The sample taken for sequencing was PBMCs. The receptors come from a girl between 5 and 17 years old in good health and CMV-seropositive. Each CDR3 is given with its conserved first and last residue. Each record gives: CDR3 protein, CDR3 DNA, clone size, J gene, D gene, V gene, CDR3 length. The D gene is left open where the match is weak. The listing skips clone size in some rows; elsewhere it reads once, few, many or a size class.

CDR3: CATKYSSGVDTQYF; DNA: TGTGCCACCAAGTACTCTAGCGGTGTAGATACGCAGTATTTT; size: NA; J: TRBJ2-3; D: TRBD2; V: TRBV19; length: 14
CDR3: CSVDRLGSQETQYF; DNA: TGCAGCGTTGATAGACTCGGCAGTCAAGAGACCCAGTACTTC; size: NA; J: TRBJ2-5; D: NA; V: TRBV29-1; length: 14
CDR3: CASSSGQGLTDTQYF; DNA: TGTGCCAGCAGTTCGGGACAGGGGCTGACAGATACGCAGTATTTT; size: NA; J: TRBJ2-3; D: TRBD1; V: TRBV27; length: 15
CDR3: CASSSTSDSRNEQFF; DNA: TGTGCCAGCAGCTCCACTAGCGATAGTCGGAATGAGCAGTTCTTC; size: once; J: TRBJ2-1; D: TRBD2; V: TRBV5-4; length: 15
CDR3: CAWGSGGTNEKLFF; DNA: TGTGCCTGGGGTTCAGGGGGAACTAATGAAAAACTGTTTTTT; size: NA; J: TRBJ1-4; D: TRBD1; V: TRBV30; length: 14
CDR3: CASKEGQALGKLFF; DNA: TGTGCCTCCAAAGAGGGACAGGCACTTGGCAAACTGTTTTTT; size: few; J: TRBJ1-4; D: TRBD1; V: TRBV6-1; length: 14
CDR3: CASSLSYEQYF; DNA: TGTGCCAGCAGCCTTAGTTACGAGCAGTACTTC; size: NA; J: TRBJ2-7; D: NA; V: TRBV7-9; length: 11
CDR3: CASSPLTSGYEQFF; DNA: TGTGCCAGCAGTCCCCTGACTAGCGGCTACGAGCAGTTCTTC; size: NA; J: TRBJ2-1; D: TRBD2; V: TRBV6-5; length: 14
CDR3: CASSDGGDYEQYF; DNA: TGTGCCAGCAGCGACGGGGGGGACTACGAGCAGTACTTC; size: NA; J: TRBJ2-7; D: TRBD2; V: TRBV9; length: 13
CDR3: CASSLGGGRGETQYF; DNA: TGTGCCAGCAGCTTAGGCGGAGGACGTGGGGAGACCCAGTACTTC; size: NA; J: TRBJ2-5; D: NA; V: TRBV11-2; length: 15
CDR3: CASSRQTANEQFF; DNA: TGTGCCAGCAGCCGCCAGACAGCAAATGAGCAGTTCTTC; size: NA; J: TRBJ2-1; D: NA; V: TRBV7-2; length: 13